This T cell receptor (beta chain) was profiled in a study of blood T cell repertoires in COVID-19. TCRdb's copy holds only in-frame clones and misses some; the assay was immunoSEQ multiplex PCR. The sample shows about 230,000 clones, over 80% of them seen only once. Per the germline V gene, CDR1 is SGHVS and CDR2 is FNYEAQ. CDR3 length equals 13 residues. J lost 5 bases, V lost 5 bases, and 4 bases had no gene match. The table lists this clone with a count of one. The clonotype originates from a man in his forties with acute or convalescent COVID-19. Sequencing was carried out using peripheral blood. The chain carries TRBV7-6 and TRBJ1-2; 8 nucleotides line up with TRBD1. The CDR3, as DNA: TGTGCCAGCAGCCCCGGACAGGGATATGGCTACACCTTC. As protein: CASSPGQGYGYTF. Full variable domain (outside the CDR3, taken from reference TRBV7-6 and TRBJ1-2): GAGVSQSPRYKVTKRGQDVALRCDPISGHVSLYWYRQALGQGPEFLTYFNYEAQQDKSGLPNDRFSAERPEGSISTLTIQRTEQRDSAMYRCASSPGQGYGYTFGSGTRLTVV.